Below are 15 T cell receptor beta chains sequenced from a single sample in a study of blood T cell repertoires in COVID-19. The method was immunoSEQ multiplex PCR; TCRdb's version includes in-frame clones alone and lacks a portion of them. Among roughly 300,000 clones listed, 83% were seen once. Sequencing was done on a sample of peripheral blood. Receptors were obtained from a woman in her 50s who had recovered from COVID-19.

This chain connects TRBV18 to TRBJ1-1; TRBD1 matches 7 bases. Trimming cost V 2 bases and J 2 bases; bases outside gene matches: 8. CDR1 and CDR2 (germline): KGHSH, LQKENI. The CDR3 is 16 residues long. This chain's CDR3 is CASSPDRVLRNTEAFF. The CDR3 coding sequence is TGTGCCAGCTCACCAGACAGGGTCTTAAGAAACACTGAAGCTTTCTTT.

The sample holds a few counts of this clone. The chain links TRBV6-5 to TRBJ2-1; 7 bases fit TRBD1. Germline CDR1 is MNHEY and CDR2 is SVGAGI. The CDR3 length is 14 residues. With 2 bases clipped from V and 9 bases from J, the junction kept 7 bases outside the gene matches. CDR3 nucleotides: TGTGCCAGCAGTTACCGAAAGACAGGGCGTGAGCAGTTCTTC. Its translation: CASSYRKTGREQFF.

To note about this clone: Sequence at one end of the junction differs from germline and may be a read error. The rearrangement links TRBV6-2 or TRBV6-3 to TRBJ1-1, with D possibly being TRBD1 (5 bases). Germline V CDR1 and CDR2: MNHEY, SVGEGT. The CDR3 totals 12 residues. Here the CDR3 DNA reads TGTGCCAGCAGTCCCCCGGGGGGACTGATTTCTTTT. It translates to CASSPPGGLISF.

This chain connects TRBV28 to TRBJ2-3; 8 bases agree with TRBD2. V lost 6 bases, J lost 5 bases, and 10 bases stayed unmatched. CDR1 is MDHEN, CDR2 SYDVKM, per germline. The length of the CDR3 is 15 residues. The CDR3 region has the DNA TGTGCCAGCAGGCCCAGCGGGAGCCGGGGAGATACGCAGTATTTT. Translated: CASRPSGSRGDTQYF.

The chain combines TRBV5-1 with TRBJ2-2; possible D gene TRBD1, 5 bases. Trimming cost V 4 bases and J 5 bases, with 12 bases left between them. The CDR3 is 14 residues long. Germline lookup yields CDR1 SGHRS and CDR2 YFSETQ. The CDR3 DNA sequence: TGCGCCAGCAGCGACAGCCTAACGACCGGGGAGCTGTTTTTT. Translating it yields CASSDSLTTGELFF.

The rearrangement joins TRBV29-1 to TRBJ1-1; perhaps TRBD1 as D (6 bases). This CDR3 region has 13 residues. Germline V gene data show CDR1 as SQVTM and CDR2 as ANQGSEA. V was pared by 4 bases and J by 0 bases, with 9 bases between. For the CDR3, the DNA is TGCAGCGTTGTAACAGGGATGAACACTGAAGCTTTCTTT. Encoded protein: CSVVTGMNTEAFF.

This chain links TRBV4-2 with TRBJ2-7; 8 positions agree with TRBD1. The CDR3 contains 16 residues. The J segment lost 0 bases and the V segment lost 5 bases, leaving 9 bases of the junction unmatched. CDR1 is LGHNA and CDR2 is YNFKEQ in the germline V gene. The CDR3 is CASSAYTGGSSYEQYF. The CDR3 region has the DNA TGTGCCAGCAGCGCCTATACAGGGGGGTCCTCCTACGAGCAGTACTTC.

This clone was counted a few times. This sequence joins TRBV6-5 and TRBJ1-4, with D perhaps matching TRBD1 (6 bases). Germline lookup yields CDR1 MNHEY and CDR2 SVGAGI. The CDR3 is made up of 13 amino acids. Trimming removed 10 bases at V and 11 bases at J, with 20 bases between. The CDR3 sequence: CATGPRGGGKLFF. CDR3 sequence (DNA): TGTGCCACCGGACCAAGAGGGGGAGGGAAACTGTTTTTT.

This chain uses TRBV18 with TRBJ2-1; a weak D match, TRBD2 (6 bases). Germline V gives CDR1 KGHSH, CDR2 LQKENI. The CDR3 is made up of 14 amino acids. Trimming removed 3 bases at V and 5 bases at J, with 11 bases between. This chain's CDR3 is CASSPRDFDNEQFF. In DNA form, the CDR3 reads TGTGCCAGCTCACCCCGGGACTTTGACAATGAGCAGTTCTTC.

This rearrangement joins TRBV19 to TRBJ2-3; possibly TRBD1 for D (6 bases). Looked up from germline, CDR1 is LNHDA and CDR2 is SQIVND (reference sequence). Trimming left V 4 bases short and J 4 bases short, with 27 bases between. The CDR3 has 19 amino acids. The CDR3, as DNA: TGTGCCAGTAGTACGCGGTTTTCCCAGGGGAAGGTTAGGTCAGATACGCAGTATTTT. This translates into CASSTRFSQGKVRSDTQYF.

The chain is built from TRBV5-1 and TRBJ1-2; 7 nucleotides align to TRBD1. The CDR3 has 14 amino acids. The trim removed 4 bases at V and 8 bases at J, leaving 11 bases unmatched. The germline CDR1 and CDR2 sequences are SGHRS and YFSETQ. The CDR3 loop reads CASSIGQATRGYTF. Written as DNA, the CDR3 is TGCGCCAGCAGCATCGGACAGGCAACGCGAGGCTACACCTTC.

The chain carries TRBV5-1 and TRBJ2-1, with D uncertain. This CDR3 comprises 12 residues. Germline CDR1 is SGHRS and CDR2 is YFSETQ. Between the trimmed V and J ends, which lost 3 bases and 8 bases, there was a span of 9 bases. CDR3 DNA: TGCGCCAGCAGCTCGTCCCCCCATGAGCAGTTCTTC. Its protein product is CASSSSPHEQFF.

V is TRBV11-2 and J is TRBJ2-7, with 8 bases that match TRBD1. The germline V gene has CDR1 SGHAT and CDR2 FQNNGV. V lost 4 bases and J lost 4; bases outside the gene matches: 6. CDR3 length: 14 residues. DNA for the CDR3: TGTGCCAGCAGCTCAGGGCAGGGGGCTTACGAGCAGTACTTC. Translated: CASSSGQGAYEQYF.

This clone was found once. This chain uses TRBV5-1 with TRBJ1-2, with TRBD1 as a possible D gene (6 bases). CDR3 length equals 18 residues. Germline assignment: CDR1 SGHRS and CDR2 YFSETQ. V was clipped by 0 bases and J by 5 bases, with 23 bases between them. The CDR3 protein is CASSLGIEIGGQRYGYTF. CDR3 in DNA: TGCGCCAGCAGCTTGGGGATCGAGATCGGGGGGCAGAGATATGGCTACACCTTC.

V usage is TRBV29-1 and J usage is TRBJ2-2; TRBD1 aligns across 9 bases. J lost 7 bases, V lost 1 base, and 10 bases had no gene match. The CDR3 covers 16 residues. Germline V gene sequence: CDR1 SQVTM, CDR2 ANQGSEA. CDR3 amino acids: CSVEVGSQGAGGELFF. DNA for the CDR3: TGCAGCGTTGAAGTGGGCTCACAGGGGGCGGGCGGGGAGCTGTTTTTT.